These 24 T cell receptor beta chains came from one sample sequenced in a study of regulatory T cells in long-lasting Graves disease. The time point here: newly diagnosed GD, antithyroid drugs for less than 3 months. Researchers made the TCR library from RNA that was extracted from PBMCs. Arm-PCR of CDR3 regions and iRepertoire HTBI primers were the basis on which TCR beta libraries were built. TCRdb used MiXCR to reprocess the multiplex PCR reads, holding one entry per CDR3 protein. The sample lists around 500,000 distinct CDR3 sequences, 12% seen once, with roughly 8.9% in the top ten. In addition, the sample was reused for a study of T cells in Graves' hyperthyroidism and ophthalmopathy.

The sequenced sample was peripheral blood mononuclear cells (PBMCs), obtained at new diagnosis, from a patient treated with antithyroid drugs. These receptors originate from a woman in her 30s with Graves disease.

The table lists this clonotype with a few counts. This chain joins TRBV19 and TRBJ1-3; tentatively, D is TRBD1 (5 bases). V gave up 4 bases and J gave up 4 bases, with 17 bases separating them. Germline V gene sequence: CDR1 LNHDA, CDR2 SQIVND (reference sequence). This CDR3 has 16 amino acids. The CDR3, as DNA: TGTGCCAGTAGTACCACTCAGGGTTTTGCCGGAAACACCATATATTTT. Protein sequence: CASSTTQGFAGNTIYF.

The CDR3 spells CSVGRQGREKLFF. In DNA form, the CDR3 reads TGCAGCGTTGGCCGACAGGGTAGAGAAAAACTGTTTTTT. The genes are TRBV29-1 and TRBJ1-4, with 7 bases aligning to TRBD1. The germline CDR1 and CDR2 sequences are SQVTM and ANQGSEA. Unmatched junction bases numbered 7, after V lost 4 bases and J lost 8 bases. The CDR3 is 13 amino acids. The whole variable domain, filled in from reference TRBV29-1 and TRBJ1-4, reads SAVISQKPSRDICQRGTSLTIQCQVDSQVTMMFWYRQQPGQSLTLIATANQGSEATYESGFVIDKFPISRPNLTFSTLTVSNMSPEDSSIYLCSVGRQGREKLFFGSGTQLSVL.

The table lists this clonotype with many counts. The chain recombines TRBV7-9 with TRBJ2-7; TRBD1 matches at 8 bases. This CDR3 region has 15 residues. J was trimmed by 3 bases and V by 5 bases; bases with no gene match: 9. From germline, CDR1 is SEHNR and CDR2 FQNEAQ (reference sequence). This chain's CDR3 is CASSPATGAFYEQYF. The CDR3 DNA follows: TGTGCCAGCAGCCCGGCGACAGGGGCCTTCTACGAGCAGTACTTC.

As to this clonotype: This may arise from a read error, as a much more abundant clone is one base away. V gene TRBV5-1 combines with J gene TRBJ2-2; D call uncertain. Germline V gene sequence: CDR1 SGHRS, CDR2 YFSETQ. The V end was cut by 0 bases, the J end by 4 bases, with 22 bases between. This CDR3 has 19 amino acids. For the CDR3, the DNA is TGCGCCAGCAGCTTGGGGGCCCCAATTATTGGCGTGGGCACCGGGGAGCTGTTTTTT. Translated: CASSLGAPIIGVGTGELFF.

The chain links TRBV6-5 to TRBJ1-3; TRBD1 might be the D (5 bases). The CDR3 is 14 residues long. The germline CDR1 and CDR2 sequences are MNHEY and SVGAGI. The germline V and J ends were trimmed by 2 bases and 2 bases, with 7 bases remaining between them. CDR3 loop: CASSYGGAGNTIYF. The DNA for the CDR3 is TGTGCCAGCAGTTACGGGGGAGCTGGAAACACCATATATTTT.

There are many counts of this clonotype. V gene TRBV20-1 combines with J gene TRBJ2-1; 7 nucleotides line up with TRBD2. CDR1 and CDR2 (germline): DFQATT, SNEGSKA (reference sequence). Trimming at V came to 1 base and at J to 2 bases, leaving 2 bases not matched to a gene. CDR3 length equals 14 residues. The CDR3 DNA follows: TGCAGTGCTAGAGGCGGGAGTACCTACAATGAGCAGTTCTTC. It codes for CSARGGSTYNEQFF.

This clonotype was counted only a few times. A junction end diverges from the germline sequence, so it may reflect a read error. The chain employs TRBV19 and TRBJ1-5; 7 bases fit TRBD1. The CDR3 totals 15 residues. Germline V lookup: CDR1 LNHDA, CDR2 SQIVND (reference sequence). The CDR3 DNA is TGTGCCAGTACTTCCTGGGAAGGGGGCAAACAGCCCCAGCATTTT. Protein sequence: CASTSWEGGKQPQHF.

This clonotype has more than one count but fewer than ten. The chain joins TRBV7-9 to TRBJ2-7, with 8 bases fitting TRBD1. Germline V gene data show CDR1 as SEHNR and CDR2 as FQNEAQ (reference sequence). Trimming cost V 5 bases and J 5 bases; bases outside gene matches: 8. The CDR3 length is 14 residues. CDR3 loop: CASSLDRGWDEQYF. CDR3 coding DNA: TGTGCCAGCAGCCTAGACAGGGGCTGGGACGAGCAGTACTTC.

This clonotype has at least ten counts. The V and J genes are TRBV19 and TRBJ1-2; 8 bases align to TRBD1. V shed 5 bases and J 2 bases; nucleotides not matched to a gene: 4. The CDR3 is 14 amino acids. The germline CDR1 and CDR2 sequences are LNHDA and SQIVND (reference sequence). Written as DNA, the CDR3 is TGTGCCAGTAGTCAGGGGGCGGCGAACTATGGCTACACCTTC. It yields the protein CASSQGAANYGYTF.

This clonotype has only a few counts. This CDR3 reads CASSLSLSGKFVETQYF. The CDR3, as DNA: TGTGCCAGCAGCTTATCCCTCAGCGGGAAGTTTGTAGAGACCCAGTACTTC. This chain joins TRBV7-9 and TRBJ2-5, with TRBD2 identical over 7 bases. Germline trimming cut 2 bases from V and 4 bases from J; bases unmatched to any gene: 13. Per the germline V gene, CDR1 is SEHNR and CDR2 is FQNEAQ (reference sequence). The CDR3 extends over 17 amino acids.

There are many counts of this clonotype. The gene calls are TRBV2 and TRBJ2-1; the D is unclear. Trimming removed 5 bases at V and 12 bases at J, with 11 bases between. The CDR3 contains 11 residues. Looked up from germline, CDR1 is SNHLY and CDR2 is FYNNEI. In DNA, the CDR3 is TGTGCCAGCAGTCCGTTGGTGTCGCAGTTCTTC. It specifies CASSPLVSQFF.

This clonotype was counted many times. The J gene is TRBJ2-5, the V gene TRBV28; a possible D gene is TRBD2 (7 bases). V lost 6 bases to trimming and J lost 5 bases, with 19 bases between them. This CDR3 is built from 15 residues. Germline loops: CDR1 MDHEN, CDR2 SYDVKM. DNA of the CDR3: TGTGCCAGCAGCTCCGGGGGCGGGAGAGGGGAGACCCAGTACTTC. It translates to CASSSGGGRGETQYF.

The chain combines TRBV7-9 with TRBJ2-5; 12 nucleotides match TRBD2. CDR1 is SEHNR, CDR2 FQNEAQ, per germline (reference sequence). The junction had 17 bases not matched to a gene; V was cut back by 2 bases and J by 4 bases. This CDR3 is 20 amino acids long. CDR3 bases: TGTGCCAGCAGCTTATCGAGTCTAGCGGGAGGGGAGTTGGTGGGAGAGACCCAGTACTTC. This translates into CASSLSSLAGGELVGETQYF.

In this sample, this clonotype turned up a few times. A much larger clone differs from this one at a single base, so this may be a read error. The chain combines TRBV3-1 with TRBJ1-5; D remains ambiguous. Germline V gene sequence: CDR1 LGHDT, CDR2 YNNKEL (reference sequence). V dropped 1 base and J dropped 5 bases, with 12 bases sitting between them. This CDR3 region has 15 residues. The CDR3 sequence is CASSQGSRSDQPQHF. CDR3 sequence (DNA): TGTGCCAGCAGCCAAGGATCGAGGTCGGATCAGCCCCAGCATTTT.

The genes are TRBV29-1 and TRBJ2-1; 8 bases align to TRBD1. Germline assignment: CDR1 SQVTM and CDR2 ANQGSEA. With V trimmed by 7 bases and J by 3 bases, 14 bases remained unmatched. This CDR3 is built from 16 residues. The CDR3 DNA sequence: TGCAGCGGTTGGCCCTCCCGGACAGGGCGCTACAATGAGCAGTTCTTC. It codes for CSGWPSRTGRYNEQFF.

Ten or more counts support this clonotype. The rearrangement joins TRBV14 to TRBJ1-3; D gene unclear. CDR1 is SGHDN and CDR2 is FVKESK in the germline V gene. Trimming removed 3 bases at V and 1 base at J, with 13 bases between. The CDR3 has 16 residues. The CDR3 loop is CASSHFVKASGNTIYF. DNA for the CDR3: TGTGCCAGCAGCCATTTTGTAAAGGCATCTGGAAACACCATATATTTT.

The chain recombines TRBV20-1 with TRBJ2-5, with 7 positions matching TRBD2. Germline V gene lookup returns CDR1 DFQATT and CDR2 SNEGSKA (reference sequence). There are 14 residues in the CDR3. Unmatched junction bases numbered 11, after V lost 5 bases and J lost 5 bases. The CDR3 coding sequence is TGCAGTGCTCCCCCCGCAGGGCGGGGGGAGACCCAGTACTTC. Translating gives CSAPPAGRGETQYF.

This clonotype appeared many times. The genes are TRBV2 and TRBJ2-5; D unclear. CDR3 length equals 13 residues. The V and J ends lost 4 bases and 5 bases respectively, with 11 bases between them. CDR1 is SNHLY and CDR2 is FYNNEI in the germline V gene. The CDR3 loop is CASSVGYLETQYF. The CDR3 bases are TGTGCCAGCAGTGTCGGGTATCTCGAGACCCAGTACTTC.

This clonotype has ten or more counts. The rearrangement links TRBV28 to TRBJ2-7, with D perhaps matching TRBD1 (6 bases). V lost 5 bases and J lost 4, with 21 bases in between. The germline gives CDR1 MDHEN, CDR2 SYDVKM. The CDR3 has 16 residues. CDR3 in amino acids: CASSNPRRRGEYEQYF. The CDR3 DNA sequence: TGTGCCAGCAGTAACCCCCGCCGCAGGGGAGAATACGAGCAGTACTTC.

V gene TRBV4-3 combines with J gene TRBJ2-3; 8 bases map to TRBD2. Trimming cost V 0 bases and J 4 bases; bases outside gene matches: 3. CDR3 size: 15 residues. Germline CDR1 reads LGHNA; CDR2 reads YSLEER. The CDR3 DNA follows: TGCGCCAGCAGCCAAGAGGGACTAGGGGCAGATACGCAGTATTTT. It specifies CASSQEGLGADTQYF.

This clonotype has a count of ten or more. This chain uses TRBV28 with TRBJ2-7; D gene ambiguous. Germline V lookup: CDR1 MDHEN, CDR2 SYDVKM. CDR3 length: 11 amino acids. The ends were cut back, 7 bases at V and 0 bases at J, with 4 bases in the middle. The CDR3 coding sequence is TGTGCCAGCACAGCCTCCTACGAGCAGTACTTC. It codes for CASTASYEQYF.

This clonotype was observed at least ten times. The rearrangement uses TRBV18 and TRBJ2-1; the D gene is possibly TRBD2 (5 bases). Trimming removed 5 bases at V and 9 bases at J, with 26 bases between. The CDR3 runs 17 residues. CDR1 is KGHSH and CDR2 is LQKENI in the germline V gene. Here the CDR3 DNA reads TGTGCCAGCTCAGGGAAAACTAGTCTAGCTGGGGTCGGTGAGCAGTTCTTC. It encodes CASSGKTSLAGVGEQFF.

This clonotype has just a few counts. With a much larger clone just one base away, this may be a read error. The V and J genes are TRBV5-5 and TRBJ2-7; no definite D call. Germline loops: CDR1 SGHKS, CDR2 YYEKEE (reference sequence). The CDR3 sequence is 12 residues long. V shed 6 bases and J shed 0 bases, with 7 bases lying between them. The CDR3 coding sequence is TGTGCCAGCACCCCCAGCTCCTACGAGCAGTACTTC. It yields the protein CASTPSSYEQYF.

This clonotype has ten or more counts. The J gene is TRBJ1-2, the V gene TRBV7-8, with a weak D call TRBD1 (5 bases). The V and J ends lost 5 bases and 2 bases respectively, with 15 bases between them. The CDR3 has 15 residues. Germline V gives CDR1 SGHVS, CDR2 FQNEAQ. The CDR3 DNA reads as TGTGCCAGCAGCCCACCCCGGGGACTAAACTATGGCTACACCTTC. Its protein product is CASSPPRGLNYGYTF.